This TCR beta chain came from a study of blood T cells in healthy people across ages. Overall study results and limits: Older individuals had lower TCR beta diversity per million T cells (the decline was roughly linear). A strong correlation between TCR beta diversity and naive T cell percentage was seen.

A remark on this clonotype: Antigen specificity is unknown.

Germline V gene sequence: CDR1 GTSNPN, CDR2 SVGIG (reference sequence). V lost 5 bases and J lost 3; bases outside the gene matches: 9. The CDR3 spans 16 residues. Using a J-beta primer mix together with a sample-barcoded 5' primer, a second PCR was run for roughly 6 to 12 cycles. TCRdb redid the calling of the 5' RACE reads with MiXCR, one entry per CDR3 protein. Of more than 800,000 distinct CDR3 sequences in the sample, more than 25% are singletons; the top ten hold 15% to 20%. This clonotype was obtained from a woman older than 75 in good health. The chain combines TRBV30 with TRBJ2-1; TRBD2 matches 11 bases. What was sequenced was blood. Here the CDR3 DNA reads TGTGCCTGGTCAAACCCGGGACTAGCGGTCTACAATGAGCAGTTCTTC. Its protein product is CAWSNPGLAVYNEQFF.